This TCR beta chain originates from a study of T cells after yellow fever vaccination. Overall study findings and caveats: Weaker in magnitude, the secondary response showed a faster peak on day 5 versus 15. Just a small share of clonotypes turned up in the CD4 compartment as well as the CD8 compartment.

V lost 3 bases and J 0 bases, leaving 21 bases between the germline ends. The CDR3 consists of 18 residues. From germline, CDR1 is LGHNT and CDR2 FRNRAP. Conversion of TCR transcripts into cDNA relied on 5'RACE template switching, which added a universal primer site and UMIs. A single record per CDR3 protein comes from TCRdb applying MiXCR to the 5' RACE reads. The sample lists 500,000 to 700,000 distinct CDR3 sequences, about 19% occurring once. Note on this clonotype: Its antigen remains unknown.

The genes are TRBV12-5 and TRBJ2-7; D is possibly TRBD2 (6 bases). The source of this sequence is a man younger than 40 who received the YFV17D yellow fever vaccine. The sample consisted of PBMCs, taken 15 days after the yellow fever booster vaccination. CDR3 coding DNA: TGTGCTAGTGGTTTTGCCCCCAAGGAGGGTCGCGGCTCCTACGAGCAGTACTTC. It encodes CASGFAPKEGRGSYEQYF.